The text below deals with one T cell receptor (beta chain). The antigen remains unidentified. In the original processing: As immunoSEQ supplied junction-only sequences (without quality scores), filtering differed. Here immunoSEQ multiplex PCR was the method, and the copy in TCRdb shows in-frame clones only, minus some. V and J calls plus clone size are reproduced from that table; the DNA served to infer D and trimming. The repertoire consists of hundreds of thousands of clones, with roughly 95% occurring once and the leading ten covering 0.11%. This record comes from a study of shared clonotypes between healthy human individuals. The study, taken as a whole, reports: A handful of donors had roughly 5.2% of their naive CD4 clonotypes in common.

Naive CD8 cells lacked CD45RO, underwent positive selection for CCR7 and left out terminally differentiated effector memory CD45RA+ cells. Donors included only healthy HIV-negative adults lacking recent acute infections or vaccinations. Germline values: CDR1 MDHEN, CDR2 SYDVKM. This CDR3 is 15 amino acids long. Trimming left V 2 bases short and J 0 bases short, with 11 bases between. What was sequenced was naive CD8+ T cells sorted from blood. This TCR was sampled from a woman in her twenties or thirties in good health. The chain employs TRBV28 and TRBJ2-7; TRBD1 might be the D (5 bases). CDR3: CASSLEAGNSYEQYF. In DNA form, the CDR3 reads TGTGCCAGCAGTTTAGAGGCAGGGAACTCCTACGAGCAGTACTTC.